The T cell receptor (beta chain) under discussion was sequenced for a study of T cells after yellow fever vaccination. Study-wide context: Preparation used SMART-Seq v4 Ultra Low Input for the low-cell-number fractions. General study points: Detected again after the booster were most primary-vaccination clones, at 95% to 96% CD4 and 80% to 90% CD8. There was a possibility that FACS-sorted repertoires contained abundant clonotypes contaminating from the bulk population.

Germline V gene sequence: CDR1 SGHDT, CDR2 YYEEEE. There are 16 residues in the CDR3. Trimming stripped 0 bases from V and 7 bases from J, with 17 bases between. Concerning this clonotype: The antigen is not known.

Making TCR cDNA involved 5'RACE template switching, which added UMIs and a universal primer site. A single record per CDR3 protein comes from TCRdb applying MiXCR to the 5' RACE reads. The data show some 560,000 distinct CDR3 sequences, approximately 21% seen once. The input for sequencing was PBMCs, taken 15 days after the yellow fever booster vaccination. The sequence was collected from a man between 25 and 39 years old who received the YFV17D yellow fever vaccine. The rearrangement uses TRBV5-6 and TRBJ2-1; perhaps TRBD2 as D (5 bases). CDR3 bases: TGTGCCAGCAGCTTGGTTGGGGAGTATCGAGGGAATGAGCAGTTCTTC. Translation: CASSLVGEYRGNEQFF.